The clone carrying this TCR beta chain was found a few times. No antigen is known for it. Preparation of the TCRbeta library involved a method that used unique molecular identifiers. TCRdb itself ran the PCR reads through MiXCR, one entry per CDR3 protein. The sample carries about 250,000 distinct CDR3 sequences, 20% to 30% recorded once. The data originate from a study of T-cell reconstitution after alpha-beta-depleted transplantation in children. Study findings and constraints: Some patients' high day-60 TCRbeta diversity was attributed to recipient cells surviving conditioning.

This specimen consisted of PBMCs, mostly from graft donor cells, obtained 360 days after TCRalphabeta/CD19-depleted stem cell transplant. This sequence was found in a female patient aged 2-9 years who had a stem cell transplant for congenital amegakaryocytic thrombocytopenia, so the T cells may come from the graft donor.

Written as DNA, the CDR3 is TGCGCCAGCACCGACGGGACTAGCCTAAGCTCTGGGGCCAACGTCCTGACTTTC. It specifies CASTDGTSLSSGANVLTF. The gene calls are TRBV4-1 and TRBJ2-6; 9 bases fit TRBD2. Trimming at V came to 7 bases and at J to 0 bases, leaving 10 bases not matched to a gene. This CDR3 has 18 residues. CDR1 and CDR2 (germline): MGHRA, YSYEKL.